This T cell receptor (beta chain) was observed in a study of cytomegalovirus exposure and HLA in healthy donors. Study findings and constraints: A later analysis linked about 17,000 TCR beta sequences to HLA alleles at 0.05 false discovery rate. For most TCR beta V segments, an earlier analysis put the productive rate at about 87% or about 30% of the time.

This PCR relied on a set of 60 Vbeta primers and 13 Jbeta primers. Sequencing was performed with immunoSEQ multiplex PCR; in TCRdb, only in-frame clones are kept and a portion is missing. Of around 140,000 clones listed, roughly 70% are singletons. Though nominally healthy at sampling, donors likely had unrecorded immune exposures. This clone was observed a few times. The antigen is undetermined. The sample was PBMCs. This TCR was recovered from a young man in good health and CMV-seronegative.

This CDR3 is CASSPRDIPEGGELFF. Here the CDR3 DNA reads TGTGCCAGCAGCCCTAGGGACATCCCTGAAGGCGGGGAGCTGTTTTTT. The rearrangement joins TRBV7-8 to TRBJ2-2, with D maybe TRBD1 (6 bases). Trimming stripped 5 bases from V and 7 bases from J, with 20 bases between. In germline, CDR1 is SGHVS, CDR2 FQNEAQ. CDR3 length equals 16 residues.